This note documents a single TCR beta chain sequence. Antigen specificity is unknown. This sample is part of a study of T cell responses to AZD1222 COVID-19 vaccine. Study results and limitations: Spike was spanned by vaccine-associated CD4 TCRs, which were dominant at 160-218 and 743-854. Females made up more of the donors, who were largely white British, and clonal diversity may have come out too low.

The V gene lost 5 bases and the J gene lost 1 base, with 12 bases spanning the gap. There are 14 residues in the CDR3. The germline V gene encodes CDR1 MNHEY and CDR2 SVGAGI. This table comes from immunoSEQ multiplex PCR, and its TCRdb copy is limited to in-frame clones, with some not included. The table has about 24,000 clones, approximately 90% seen once. Sequencing was performed on peripheral blood, taken 28 days after the second AZD1222 dose. The J gene is TRBJ2-7, the V gene TRBV6-5; D is undetermined. The receptor was isolated from an adult who received the AZD1222 COVID-19 vaccine. CDR3 amino acids: CASSPRASSYEQYF. CDR3 nucleotide sequence: TGTGCCAGCAGTCCACGGGCATCTTCCTACGAGCAGTACTTC.